These T cell receptor beta chains were read from a single sample in a study of T cell repertoires in cytomegalovirus infection. TCRdb reprocessed the reads with MiXCR, giving one entry per CDR3 protein. The sample includes tens of thousands of distinct CDR3 sequences, more than 20% seen only once; the top ten take approximately 49%. These TCRs are of unknown antigen specificity. The input for sequencing was CD8+ T cells from cultured PBMCs, taken from culture after CMV antigen stimulation. These receptors originate from a human donor in good health (CMV status not recorded). Some clones in this sample may be carry-over from other donors' samples. CDR3s include the opening cysteine and the closing phenylalanine or tryptophan.

14 TRBJ1-2 TRBV28 CASSTIEGADGYTF
13 TRBJ2-5 TRBV14 CASSQEFRETQYF
17 TRBJ2-7 TRBV19 CASSPDHLGGPSYEQYF
16 TRBJ2-7 TRBV7-2 CASSPRTSGRTYEQYF
15 TRBJ1-2 TRBV15 CATSRDRTGGYGYTF
14 TRBJ1-1 TRBV7-6 CASSPPGINTEAFF
16 TRBJ2-5 TRBV7-8 CASRSGPAGGGETQYF
14 TRBJ2-7 TRBV4-1 CASSQWVGKGEQYF
14 TRBJ2-7 TRBV27 CASSLYVASDEQYF
11 TRBJ2-2 TRBV27 CASRVAGELFF
14 TRBJ2-2 TRBV12-3/TRBV12-4 CASSVQGAAGELFF
15 TRBJ1-5 TRBV27 CASSPRTGRGQPQHF
16 TRBJ2-1 TRBV11-2 CASSLAVRYPRNEQFF
13 TRBJ2-7 TRBV6-6 CATRDSYSYEQYF
16 TRBJ2-1 TRBV27 CASRNSGTSMGNEQFF
13 TRBJ1-1 TRBV9 CASSSGRNTEAFF
15 TRBJ1-1 TRBV5-1 CASSAGTSMNTEAFF
13 TRBJ2-2 TRBV6-2/TRBV6-3 CASSYLNDGELFF
14 TRBJ1-2 TRBV7-6 CASSLGGGHYGYTF
15 TRBJ1-5 TRBV7-6 CASSSQGYSNQPQHF
20 TRBJ1-1 TRBV3-1 CASSQHRDRGSYSMNTEAFF
16 TRBJ2-1 TRBV18 CASSPRIGQGYNEQFF
15 TRBJ2-1 TRBV12-3/TRBV12-4 CASSFRLAGWDEQFF
13 TRBJ1-2 TRBV20-1 CSAFDLLGYGYTF
14 TRBJ2-2 TRBV15 CATSRVPNTGELFF
15 TRBJ1-1 TRBV5-8 CASSLIRGRNTEAFF
13 TRBJ1-1 TRBV29-1 CSAGTPGRSEAFF
16 TRBJ2-5 TRBV4-1 CASSQEGQRPQETQYF